This is a list of T cell receptor beta chains from one sample in a study of blood T cell repertoires in COVID-19. This table comes from immunoSEQ multiplex PCR, and its TCRdb copy is limited to in-frame clones, with some not included. Among more than 200,000 clones listed, 85% to 90% were seen once. Sequenced: PBMCs or T cells enriched from blood (not recorded which). The receptors shown here come from a woman younger than 45 with acute COVID-19. The CDR3 runs from the conserved cysteine through the conserved F or W.

v_gene: TRBV5-6; len: 15; j_gene: TRBJ2-3; CDR3aa: CASSSGLRTTDTQYF
v_gene: TRBV27; len: 15; j_gene: TRBJ1-2; CDR3aa: CATSRWGQGIYGYTF
v_gene: TRBV19; len: 14; j_gene: TRBJ1-3; CDR3aa: CASFPDRAGNTIYF
v_gene: TRBV2; len: 13; j_gene: TRBJ1-2; CDR3aa: CASRPGTNYGYTF
v_gene: TRBV7-2; len: 15; j_gene: TRBJ1-5; CDR3aa: CASSLDRAANQPQHF
v_gene: TRBV14; len: 19; j_gene: TRBJ2-7; CDR3aa: CASSPSLRDTLTSSYEQYF
v_gene: TRBV28; len: 17; j_gene: TRBJ2-1; CDR3aa: CASSPLTSGGLYNEQFF
v_gene: TRBV30; len: 14; j_gene: TRBJ2-3; CDR3aa: CAWSVGQYTDTQYF
v_gene: TRBV5-1; len: 21; j_gene: TRBJ1-3; CDR3aa: CASSLDPQGTYEIQAGNTIYF
v_gene: TRBV5-1; len: 13; j_gene: TRBJ1-1; CDR3aa: CASSLSGGTEAFF
v_gene: TRBV28; len: 14; j_gene: TRBJ1-6; CDR3aa: CASQQGSYNSPLHF
v_gene: TRBV7-9; len: 17; j_gene: TRBJ1-4; CDR3aa: CASSLGDSRSTNEKLFF
v_gene: TRBV5-1; len: 18; j_gene: TRBJ2-2; CDR3aa: CASSWALPQGSGTGELFF
v_gene: TRBV14; len: 14; j_gene: TRBJ1-2; CDR3aa: CASSHSGGNYGYTF
v_gene: TRBV5-4; len: 16; j_gene: TRBJ1-1; CDR3aa: CASSDRTRAGATEAFF
v_gene: TRBV7-8; len: 15; j_gene: TRBJ2-1; CDR3aa: CASTPIGTGVDEQFF
v_gene: TRBV3-1/TRBV3-2; len: 15; j_gene: TRBJ1-5; CDR3aa: CASSQDYTSNQPQHF
v_gene: TRBV9; len: 14; j_gene: TRBJ1-2; CDR3aa: CASSVRGAFGGYTF
v_gene: TRBV5-4; len: 19; j_gene: TRBJ2-3; CDR3aa: CASSFRTSGGAEVADTQYF
v_gene: TRBV28; len: 16; j_gene: TRBJ2-5; CDR3aa: CASSSGTSGFQETQYF
v_gene: TRBV6-5; len: 14; j_gene: TRBJ1-6; CDR3aa: CASSRQGKNSPLHF
v_gene: TRBV5-6; len: 13; j_gene: TRBJ1-2; CDR3aa: CASSFTGNYGYTF
v_gene: TRBV3-1/TRBV3-2; len: 14; j_gene: TRBJ2-5; CDR3aa: CASRPTVLTGTQYF
v_gene: TRBV7-9; len: 14; j_gene: TRBJ1-1; CDR3aa: CASSSGLMNTEAFF
v_gene: TRBV13; len: 15; j_gene: TRBJ2-2; CDR3aa: CASSGTGGRTGELFF
v_gene: TRBV7-8; len: 17; j_gene: TRBJ1-4; CDR3aa: CASSLRRDRGNNEKLFF
v_gene: TRBV7-2; len: 15; j_gene: TRBJ2-1; CDR3aa: CASSETGSSYNEQFF
v_gene: TRBV5-1; len: 15; j_gene: TRBJ1-1; CDR3aa: CASSLGFGQNTEAFF
v_gene: TRBV5-6; len: 15; j_gene: TRBJ2-3; CDR3aa: CASRQGLGSTDTQYF
v_gene: TRBV30; len: 15; j_gene: TRBJ1-3; CDR3aa: CAWASGVTSGNTIYF
v_gene: TRBV18; len: 14; j_gene: TRBJ1-5; CDR3aa: CASSEAGNNQPQHF
v_gene: TRBV7-2; len: 15; j_gene: TRBJ1-1; CDR3aa: CASSAQGGKNTEAFF
v_gene: TRBV5-1; len: 15; j_gene: TRBJ1-1; CDR3aa: CASSRGQGTDTEAFF
v_gene: TRBV29-1; len: 16; j_gene: TRBJ1-1; CDR3aa: CSAKEPGQGLGTEAFF
v_gene: TRBV7-8; len: 14; j_gene: TRBJ2-7; CDR3aa: CASSLGVRGYEQYF
v_gene: TRBV6-5; len: 13; j_gene: TRBJ1-4; CDR3aa: CASSNRENEKLFF
v_gene: TRBV2; len: 15; j_gene: TRBJ2-7; CDR3aa: CASSEGVAGAYEQYF
v_gene: TRBV7-2; len: 16; j_gene: TRBJ2-7; CDR3aa: CASSSDGLAGFYEQYF
v_gene: TRBV6-5; len: 15; j_gene: TRBJ2-1; CDR3aa: CASLDRGSSYNEQFF
v_gene: TRBV29-1; len: 13; j_gene: TRBJ2-7; CDR3aa: CSVMLPSSYEQYF
v_gene: TRBV20-1; len: 14; j_gene: TRBJ1-2; CDR3aa: CSASLTGGDYGYTF
v_gene: TRBV11-2; len: 15; j_gene: TRBJ2-1; CDR3aa: CASSLSGGASNEQFF
v_gene: TRBV19; len: 11; j_gene: TRBJ1-1; CDR3aa: CASSRTGVTFF
v_gene: TRBV14; len: 16; j_gene: TRBJ2-1; CDR3aa: CASSQVAARSYNEQFF
v_gene: TRBV5-1; len: 15; j_gene: TRBJ2-3; CDR3aa: CASSLTASRTDTQYF
v_gene: TRBV6-4; len: 13; j_gene: TRBJ2-7; CDR3aa: CASSLERGYEQYF